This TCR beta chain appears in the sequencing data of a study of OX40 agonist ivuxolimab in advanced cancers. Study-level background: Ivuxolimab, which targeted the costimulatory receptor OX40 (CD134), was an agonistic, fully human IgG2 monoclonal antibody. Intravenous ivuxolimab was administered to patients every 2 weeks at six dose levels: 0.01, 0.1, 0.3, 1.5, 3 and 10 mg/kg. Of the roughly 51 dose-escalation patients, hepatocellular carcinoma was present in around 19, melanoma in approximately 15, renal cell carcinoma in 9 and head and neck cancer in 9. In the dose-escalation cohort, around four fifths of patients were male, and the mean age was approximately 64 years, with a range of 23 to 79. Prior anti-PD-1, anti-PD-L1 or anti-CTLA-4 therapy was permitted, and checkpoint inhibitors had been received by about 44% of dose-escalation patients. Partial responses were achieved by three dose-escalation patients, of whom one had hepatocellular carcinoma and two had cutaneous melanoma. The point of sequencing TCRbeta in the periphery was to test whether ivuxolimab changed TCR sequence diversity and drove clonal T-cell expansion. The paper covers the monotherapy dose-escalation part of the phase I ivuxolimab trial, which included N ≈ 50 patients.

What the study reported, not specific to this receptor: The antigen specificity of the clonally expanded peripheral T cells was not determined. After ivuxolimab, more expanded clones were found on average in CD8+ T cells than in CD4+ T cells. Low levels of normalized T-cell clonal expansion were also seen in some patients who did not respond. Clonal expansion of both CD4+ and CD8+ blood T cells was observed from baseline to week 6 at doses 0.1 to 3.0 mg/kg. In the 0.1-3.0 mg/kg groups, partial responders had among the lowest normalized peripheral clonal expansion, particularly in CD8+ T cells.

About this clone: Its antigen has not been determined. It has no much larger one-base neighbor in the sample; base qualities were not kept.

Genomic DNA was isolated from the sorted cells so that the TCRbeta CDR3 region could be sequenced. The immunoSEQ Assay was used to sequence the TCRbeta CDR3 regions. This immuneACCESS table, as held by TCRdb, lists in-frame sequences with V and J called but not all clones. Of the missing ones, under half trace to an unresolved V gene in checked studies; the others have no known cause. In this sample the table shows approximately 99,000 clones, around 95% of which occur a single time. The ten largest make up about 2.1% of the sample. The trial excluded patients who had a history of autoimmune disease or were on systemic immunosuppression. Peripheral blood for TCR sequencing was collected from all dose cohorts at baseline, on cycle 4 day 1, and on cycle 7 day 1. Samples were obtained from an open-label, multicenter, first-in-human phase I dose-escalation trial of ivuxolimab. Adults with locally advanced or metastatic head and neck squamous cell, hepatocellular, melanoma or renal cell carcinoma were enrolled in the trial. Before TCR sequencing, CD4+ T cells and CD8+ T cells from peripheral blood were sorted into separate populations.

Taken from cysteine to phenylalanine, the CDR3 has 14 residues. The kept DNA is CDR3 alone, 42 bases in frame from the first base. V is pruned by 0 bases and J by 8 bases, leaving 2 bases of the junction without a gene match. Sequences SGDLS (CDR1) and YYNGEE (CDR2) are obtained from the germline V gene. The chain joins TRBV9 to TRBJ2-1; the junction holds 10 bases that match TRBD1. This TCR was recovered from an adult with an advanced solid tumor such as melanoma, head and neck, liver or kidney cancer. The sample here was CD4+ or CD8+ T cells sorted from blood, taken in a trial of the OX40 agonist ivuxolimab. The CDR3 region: CASSVGQGAYEQFF. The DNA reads TGTGCCAGCAGCGTAGGACAGGGGGCCTATGAGCAGTTCTTC.